Listed here are 3 T cell receptor beta chains from one sample, sequenced in a study of T cell repertoires in cytomegalovirus infection. TCRdb re-analysed the reads in MiXCR, keeping a single row per CDR3 protein. The table includes 450,000 to 550,000 distinct CDR3 sequences, 40% to 50% detected once. Antigens for these TCRs are unknown. The specimen was cultured PBMCs, collected from culture after CMV antigen stimulation. The receptors shown here come from a human donor in good health (CMV status not recorded). Some clones in this sample may be carry-over from other donors' samples.

The rearrangement uses TRBV2 and TRBJ2-1; D assignment may be TRBD1 or TRBD2 (5 bases each). Germline CDR1 reads SNHLY; CDR2 reads FYNNEI. Trimming shortened V by 10 bases and J by 8 bases, and 24 bases separated the two germline ends. The length of the CDR3 is 15 residues. CDR3 bases: TGTGCCACCCGAAGTCCGGGACGGATACAATATGAGCAGTTCTTC. As protein: CATRSPGRIQYEQFF.

V usage is TRBV7-9 and J usage is TRBJ1-1; 9 bases agree with TRBD1. The CDR3 runs to 14 residues. Losses at the gene ends were 6 bases for V and 1 base for J; bases not matched to a gene: 3. Germline V gene data show CDR1 as SEHNR and CDR2 as FQNEAQ (reference sequence). The CDR3 here is CASRLTGGNTEAFF. CDR3 sequence (DNA): TGTGCCAGCAGATTGACAGGGGGGAACACTGAAGCTTTCTTT. The variable domain in full, with the rest retrieved from reference TRBV7-9 and TRBJ1-1, is DTGVSQNPRHKITKRGQNVTFRCDPISEHNRLYWYRQTLGQGPEFLTYFQNEAQLEKSRLLSDRFSAERPKGSFSTLEIQRTEQGDSAMYLCASRLTGGNTEAFFGQGTRLTVV.

This clonotype was seen more than once but under ten times. The V and J genes are TRBV7-2 and TRBJ2-2, with D perhaps assigned TRBD1 or TRBD2 (6 bases each). CDR3 size: 15 residues. Per the germline V gene, CDR1 is SGHTA and CDR2 is FQGNSA. Trimming pared 0 bases from V and 5 bases from J, leaving 10 bases between. In nucleotides, the CDR3 is TGTGCCAGCAGCTTAGCGGGGGGCTGGACCGGGGAGCTGTTTTTT. Protein product: CASSLAGGWTGELFF.